Sequencing of this TCR beta chain was carried out in a study of shared clonotypes between healthy human individuals. Study-wide context: Donors, aged 18 to 49, were two women and three men.

Overall study findings and caveats: Sharing across four donors was highest in naive CD4 (roughly 5%) and lowest in memory CD8 (around 0.4%).

The study drew all its donors from Caucasian adults living in Nashville, Tennessee. Sequencing used immunoSEQ multiplex PCR; TCRdb keeps in-frame clones, though not all of them. The sample yields just over 2,000,000 clones, 90% to 95% seen once. The germline V gene has CDR1 SNHLY and CDR2 FYNNEI. V lost 4 bases to trimming and J lost 10 bases, with 14 bases between them. There are 13 residues in the CDR3. As to this clone: Its target is unknown.

The rearrangement links TRBV2 to TRBJ1-5; D is undetermined. Material for sequencing was naive CD4+ T cells sorted from blood. Described subset: CD45RA+ positively selected. The clonotype originates from a man aged 18 to 29 in good health. The CDR3 DNA is TGTGCCAGCAGTGTCACCGGGATACCACCCCAGCATTTT. This encodes CASSVTGIPPQHF.